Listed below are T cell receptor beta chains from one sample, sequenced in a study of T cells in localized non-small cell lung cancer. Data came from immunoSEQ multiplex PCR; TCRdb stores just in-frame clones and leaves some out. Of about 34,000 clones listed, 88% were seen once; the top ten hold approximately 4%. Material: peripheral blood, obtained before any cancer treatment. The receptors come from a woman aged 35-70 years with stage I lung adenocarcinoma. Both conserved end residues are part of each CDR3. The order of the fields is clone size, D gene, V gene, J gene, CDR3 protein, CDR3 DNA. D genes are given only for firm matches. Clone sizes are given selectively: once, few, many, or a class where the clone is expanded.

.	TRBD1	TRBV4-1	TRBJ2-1	CASSQLNRGGEQFF	TGCGCCAGCAGCCAGCTGAACAGGGGCGGTGAGCAGTTCTTC
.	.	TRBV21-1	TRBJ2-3	CASSKGRDDLGLNTDTQYF	TGTGCCAGCAGCAAAGGACGGGATGACTTGGGGCTTAACACAGATACGCAGTATTTT
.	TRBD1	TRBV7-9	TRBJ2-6	CASSPPDRGRMGNVLTF	TGTGCCAGCAGCCCCCCGGACAGGGGGCGTATGGGCAACGTCCTGACTTTC
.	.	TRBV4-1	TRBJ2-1	CASSYDRRQGIYNEQFF	TGCGCCAGCAGCTACGACAGGAGACAAGGGATCTACAATGAGCAGTTCTTC
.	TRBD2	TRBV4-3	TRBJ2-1	CASSQDRASGGYNEQFF	TGCGCCAGCAGCCAAGATCGGGCTAGCGGGGGATACAATGAGCAGTTCTTC
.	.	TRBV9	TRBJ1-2	CASSVGPGASAYGYTF	TGTGCCAGCAGCGTAGGACCAGGGGCCTCCGCTTATGGCTACACCTTC
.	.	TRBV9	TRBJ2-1	CASSVDGTPDNEQFF	TGTGCCAGCAGCGTGGATGGGACCCCCGACAATGAGCAGTTCTTC
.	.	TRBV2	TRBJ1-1	CASGSQGTEAFF	TGTGCCAGCGGGAGCCAAGGGACTGAAGCTTTCTTT
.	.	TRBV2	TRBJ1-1	CASSETGFNTEAFF	TGTGCCAGCAGTGAAACCGGATTCAACACTGAAGCTTTCTTT
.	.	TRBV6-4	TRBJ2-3	CASSERGATDTQYF	TGTGCCAGCAGTGAGAGGGGGGCCACAGATACGCAGTATTTT
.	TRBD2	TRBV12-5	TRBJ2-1	CASGLTSGGNNEQFF	TGTGCTAGTGGCTTGACTAGCGGGGGAAACAATGAGCAGTTCTTC
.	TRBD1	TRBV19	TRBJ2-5	CASSIGAGGQETQYF	TGTGCCAGTAGTATCGGGGCAGGGGGCCAAGAGACCCAGTACTTC
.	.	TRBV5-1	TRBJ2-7	CASSLRGHEQYF	TGCGCCAGCAGCTTGAGGGGTCACGAGCAGTACTTC
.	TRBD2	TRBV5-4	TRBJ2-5	CASSSPGASGVGETQYF	TGTGCCAGCAGCTCGCCGGGGGCTAGCGGGGTTGGGGAGACCCAGTACTTC
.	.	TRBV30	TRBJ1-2	CAWSPGTLVNYGYTF	TGTGCCTGGAGCCCCGGGACCCTCGTAAACTATGGCTACACCTTC
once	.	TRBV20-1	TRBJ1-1	CSAFGGTEAFF	TGCAGTGCTTTTGGGGGCACTGAAGCTTTCTTT
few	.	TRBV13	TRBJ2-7	CASSLGMSDEQYF	TGTGCCAGCAGCTTAGGGATGAGTGACGAGCAGTACTTC
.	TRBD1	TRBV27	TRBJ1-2	CASSFIPGQGADGYTF	TGTGCCAGCAGTTTCATCCCGGGACAGGGCGCCGATGGCTACACCTTC
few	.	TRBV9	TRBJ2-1	CASSVGGGEQFF	TGTGCCAGCAGCGTAGGCGGGGGCGAGCAGTTCTTC
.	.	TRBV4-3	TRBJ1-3	CASSQDLGNNGNTIYF	TGCGCCAGCAGCCAAGATCTAGGGAATAACGGAAACACCATATATTTT
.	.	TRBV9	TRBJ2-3	CASSVVGSTDTQYF	TGTGCCAGCAGCGTAGTTGGGAGCACAGATACGCAGTATTTT
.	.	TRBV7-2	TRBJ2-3	CASSLGPVTDTQYF	TGTGCCAGCAGCTTAGGCCCGGTAACAGATACGCAGTATTTT
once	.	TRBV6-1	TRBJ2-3	CASSEEQGVGTDTQYF	TGTGCCAGCAGTGAGGAACAGGGAGTAGGCACAGATACGCAGTATTTT
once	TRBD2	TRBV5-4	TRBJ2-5	CASSLGQGTSGAEYF	TGTGCCAGCAGCTTGGGGCAGGGGACTAGCGGGGCCGAGTACTTC
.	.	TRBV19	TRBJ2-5	CASSIDRGIETQYF	TGTGCCAGTAGTATAGATAGGGGAATAGAGACCCAGTACTTC
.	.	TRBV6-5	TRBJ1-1	CASSLTFLNTEAFF	TGTGCCAGCAGTCTTACGTTCCTGAACACTGAAGCTTTCTTT
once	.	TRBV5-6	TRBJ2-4	CASSLQGAKNIQYF	TGTGCCAGCAGCTTGCAGGGGGCCAAAAACATTCAGTACTTC
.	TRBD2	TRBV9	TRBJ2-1	CASNLAGGNNEQFF	TGTGCCAGCAACCTAGCGGGGGGTAACAATGAGCAGTTCTTC
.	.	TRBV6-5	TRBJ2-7	CASSSPTYEQYF	TGTGCCAGCAGTTCCCCTACCTACGAGCAGTACTTC
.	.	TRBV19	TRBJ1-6	CASSKAQVEPLHF	TGTGCCAGTAGTAAGGCCCAGGTGGAGCCCCTCCACTTT
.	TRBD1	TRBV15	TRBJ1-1	CATSSRTGGKTEAFF	TGTGCCACCAGCTCGCGGACAGGGGGTAAGACTGAAGCTTTCTTT
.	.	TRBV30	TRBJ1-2	CAWSVPPLPRNGYTF	TGTGCCTGGAGTGTACCCCCTTTACCTAGAAATGGCTACACCTTC
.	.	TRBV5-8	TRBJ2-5	CASSLAGLQETQYF	TGTGCCAGCAGCTTGGCAGGGTTACAAGAGACCCAGTACTTC
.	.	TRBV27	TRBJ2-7	CASSFGQPDYEQYF	TGTGCCAGCAGTTTCGGTCAGCCAGACTACGAGCAGTACTTC
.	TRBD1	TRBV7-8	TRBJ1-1	CASSLGTGGGTEAFF	TGTGCCAGCAGCTTGGGGACAGGGGGCGGCACTGAAGCTTTCTTT
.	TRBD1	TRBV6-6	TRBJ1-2	CASSYTTGGAGDGYTF	TGTGCCAGCAGTTACACGACAGGGGGCGCTGGAGATGGCTACACCTTC
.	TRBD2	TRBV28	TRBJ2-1	CASSLPGTSVRADNEQFF	TGTGCCAGCAGTCTCCCCGGGACTAGCGTTCGAGCGGACAATGAGCAGTTCTTC